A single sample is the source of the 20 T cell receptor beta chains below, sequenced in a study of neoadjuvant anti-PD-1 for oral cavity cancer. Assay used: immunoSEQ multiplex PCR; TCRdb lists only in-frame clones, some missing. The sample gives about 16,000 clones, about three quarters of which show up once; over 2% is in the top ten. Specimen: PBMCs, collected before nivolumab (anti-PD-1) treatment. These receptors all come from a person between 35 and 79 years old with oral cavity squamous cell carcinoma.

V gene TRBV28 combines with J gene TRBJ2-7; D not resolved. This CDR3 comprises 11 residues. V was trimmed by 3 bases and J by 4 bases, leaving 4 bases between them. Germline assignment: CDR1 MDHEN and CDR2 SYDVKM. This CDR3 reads CASSFQYEQYF. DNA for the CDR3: TGTGCCAGCAGTTTTCAATACGAGCAGTACTTC.

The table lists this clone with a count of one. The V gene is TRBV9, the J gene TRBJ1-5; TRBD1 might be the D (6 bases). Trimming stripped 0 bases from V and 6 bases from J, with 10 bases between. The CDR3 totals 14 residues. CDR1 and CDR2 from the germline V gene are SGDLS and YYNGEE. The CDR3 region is CASSVEGGVQPQHF. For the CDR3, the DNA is TGTGCCAGCAGCGTAGAGGGGGGGGTTCAGCCCCAGCATTTT.

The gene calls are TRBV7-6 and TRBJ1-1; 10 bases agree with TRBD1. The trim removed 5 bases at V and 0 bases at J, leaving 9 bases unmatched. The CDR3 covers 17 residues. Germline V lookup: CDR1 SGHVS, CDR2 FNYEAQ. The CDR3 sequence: CASSQGQGVTMNTEAFF. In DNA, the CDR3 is TGTGCCAGCAGCCAAGGACAGGGGGTTACGATGAACACTGAAGCTTTCTTT. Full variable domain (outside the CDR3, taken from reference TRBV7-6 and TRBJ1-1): GAGVSQSPRYKVTKRGQDVALRCDPISGHVSLYWYRQALGQGPEFLTYFNYEAQQDKSGLPNDRFSAERPEGSISTLTIQRTEQRDSAMYRCASSQGQGVTMNTEAFFGQGTRLTVV.

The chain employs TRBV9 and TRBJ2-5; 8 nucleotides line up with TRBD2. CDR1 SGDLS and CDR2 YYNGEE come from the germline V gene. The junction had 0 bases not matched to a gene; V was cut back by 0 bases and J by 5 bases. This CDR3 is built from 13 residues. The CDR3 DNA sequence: TGTGCCAGCAGCGTAGCGGGAGGGGAGACCCAGTACTTC. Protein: CASSVAGGETQYF.

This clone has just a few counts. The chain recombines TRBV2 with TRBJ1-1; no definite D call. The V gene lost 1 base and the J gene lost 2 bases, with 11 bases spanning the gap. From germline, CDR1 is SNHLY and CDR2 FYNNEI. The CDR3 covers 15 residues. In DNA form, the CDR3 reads TGTGCCAGCAGTGAAGAGTATGTCAGAAACACTGAAGCTTTCTTT. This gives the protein CASSEEYVRNTEAFF.

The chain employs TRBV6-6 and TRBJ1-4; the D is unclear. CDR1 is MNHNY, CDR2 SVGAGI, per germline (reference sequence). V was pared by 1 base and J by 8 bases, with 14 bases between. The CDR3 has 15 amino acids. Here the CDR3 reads CASSYWRAPGEKLFF. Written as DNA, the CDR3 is TGTGCCAGCAGTTACTGGAGGGCCCCTGGGGAAAAACTGTTTTTT.

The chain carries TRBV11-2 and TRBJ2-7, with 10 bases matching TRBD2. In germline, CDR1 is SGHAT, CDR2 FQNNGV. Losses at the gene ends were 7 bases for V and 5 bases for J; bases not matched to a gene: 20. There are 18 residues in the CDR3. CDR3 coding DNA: TGTGCCAGCACCTCCCTCCGCTTACTAGCGGGGTTGGATAACGAGCAGTACTTC. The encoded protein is CASTSLRLLAGLDNEQYF.

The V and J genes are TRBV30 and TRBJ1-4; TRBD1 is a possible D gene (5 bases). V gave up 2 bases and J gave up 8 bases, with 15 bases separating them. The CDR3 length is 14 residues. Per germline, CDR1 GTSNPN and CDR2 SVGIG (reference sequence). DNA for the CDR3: TGTGCCTGGAGTTTAGGGGCGTGGGGAGAAAAACTGTTTTTT. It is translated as CAWSLGAWGEKLFF.

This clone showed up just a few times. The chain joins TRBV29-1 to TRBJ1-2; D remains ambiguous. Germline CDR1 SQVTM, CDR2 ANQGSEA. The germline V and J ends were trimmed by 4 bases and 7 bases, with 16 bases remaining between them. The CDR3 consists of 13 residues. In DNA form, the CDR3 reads TGCAGCGTTGCCGGCAGAAGCGTCTCTGGCTACACCTTC. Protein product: CSVAGRSVSGYTF.

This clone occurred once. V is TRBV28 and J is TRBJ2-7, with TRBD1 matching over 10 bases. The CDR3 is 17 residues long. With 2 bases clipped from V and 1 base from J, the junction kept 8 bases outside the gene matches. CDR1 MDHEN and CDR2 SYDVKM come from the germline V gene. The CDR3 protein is CASSLQGTGVYSYEQYF. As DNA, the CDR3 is TGTGCCAGCAGTTTACAGGGGACAGGGGTTTATTCCTACGAGCAGTACTTC.

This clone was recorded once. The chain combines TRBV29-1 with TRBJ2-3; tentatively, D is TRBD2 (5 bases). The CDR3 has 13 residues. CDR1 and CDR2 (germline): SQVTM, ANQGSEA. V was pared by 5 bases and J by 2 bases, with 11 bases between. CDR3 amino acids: CSVRASNTDTQYF. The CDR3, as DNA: TGCAGCGTTCGCGCTAGCAACACAGATACGCAGTATTTT.

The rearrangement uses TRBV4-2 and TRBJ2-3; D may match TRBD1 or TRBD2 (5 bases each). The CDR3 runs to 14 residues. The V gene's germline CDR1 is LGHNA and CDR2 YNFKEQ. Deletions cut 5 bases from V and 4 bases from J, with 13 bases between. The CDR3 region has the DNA TGTGCCAGCAGCGCGTCGGGACCCTCAGATACGCAGTATTTT. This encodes CASSASGPSDTQYF.

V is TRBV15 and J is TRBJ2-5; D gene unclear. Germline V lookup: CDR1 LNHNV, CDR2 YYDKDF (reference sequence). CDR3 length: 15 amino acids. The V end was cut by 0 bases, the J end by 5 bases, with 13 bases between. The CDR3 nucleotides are TGTGCCACCAGCAGAGATGTTACAGTTCTGGAGACCCAGTACTTC. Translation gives CATSRDVTVLETQYF.

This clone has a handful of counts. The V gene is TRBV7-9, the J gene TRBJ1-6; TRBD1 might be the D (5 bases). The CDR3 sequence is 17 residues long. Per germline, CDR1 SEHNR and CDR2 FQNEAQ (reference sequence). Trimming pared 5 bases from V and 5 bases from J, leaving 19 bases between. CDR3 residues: CASSAGRDSPHNSPLHF. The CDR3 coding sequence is TGTGCCAGCAGCGCTGGACGGGACTCCCCTCATAATTCACCCCTCCACTTT.

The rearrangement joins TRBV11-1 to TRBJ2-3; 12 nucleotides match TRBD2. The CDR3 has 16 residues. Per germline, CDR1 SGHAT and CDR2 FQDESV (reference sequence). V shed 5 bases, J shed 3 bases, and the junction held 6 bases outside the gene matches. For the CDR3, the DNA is TGTGCCAGCAGCCGACTAGCGGGAGTGGTAACAGATACGCAGTATTTT. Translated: CASSRLAGVVTDTQYF. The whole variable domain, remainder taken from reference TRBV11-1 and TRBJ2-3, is EAEVAQSPRYKITEKSQAVAFWCDPISGHATLYWYRQILGQGPELLVQFQDESVVDDSQLPKDRFSAERLKGVDSTLKIQPAELGDSAMYLCASSRLAGVVTDTQYFGPGTRLTVL.

The DNA of the CDR3 is TGTGCCAGCAGCCTCGGGCCCTTGTCCTACGAGCAGTACTTC. It translates to CASSLGPLSYEQYF. V is TRBV7-2 and J is TRBJ2-7; no clear D. CDR3 size: 14 residues. The germline gives CDR1 SGHTA, CDR2 FQGNSA. V was shortened by 5 bases and J by 1 base, with 12 bases between the two germline ends.

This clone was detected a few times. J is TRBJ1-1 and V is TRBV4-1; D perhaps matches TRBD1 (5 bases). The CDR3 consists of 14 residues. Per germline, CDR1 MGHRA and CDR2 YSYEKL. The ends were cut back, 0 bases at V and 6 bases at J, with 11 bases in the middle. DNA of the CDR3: TGCGCCAGCAGCCAAGATCTGAAGGGGCCTGAAGCTTTCTTT. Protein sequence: CASSQDLKGPEAFF.

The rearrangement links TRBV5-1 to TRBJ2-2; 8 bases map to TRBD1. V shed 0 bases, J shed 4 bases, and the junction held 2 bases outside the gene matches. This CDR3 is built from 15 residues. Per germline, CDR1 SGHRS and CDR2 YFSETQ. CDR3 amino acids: CASSLGDRGTGELFF. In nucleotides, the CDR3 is TGCGCCAGCAGCTTGGGTGACAGGGGCACCGGGGAGCTGTTTTTT. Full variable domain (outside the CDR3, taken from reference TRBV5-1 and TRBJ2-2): KAGVTQTPRYLIKTRGQQVTLSCSPISGHRSVSWYQQTPGQGLQFLFEYFSETQRNKGNFPGRFSGRQFSNSRSEMNVSTLELGDSALYLCASSLGDRGTGELFFGEGSRLTVL.

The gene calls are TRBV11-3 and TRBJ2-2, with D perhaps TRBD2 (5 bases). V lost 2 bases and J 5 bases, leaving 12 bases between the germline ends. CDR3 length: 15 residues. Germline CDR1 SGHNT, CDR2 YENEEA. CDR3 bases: TGTGCCAGCAGCTTATACGGGCGAGGGACCGGGGAGCTGTTTTTT. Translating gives CASSLYGRGTGELFF.

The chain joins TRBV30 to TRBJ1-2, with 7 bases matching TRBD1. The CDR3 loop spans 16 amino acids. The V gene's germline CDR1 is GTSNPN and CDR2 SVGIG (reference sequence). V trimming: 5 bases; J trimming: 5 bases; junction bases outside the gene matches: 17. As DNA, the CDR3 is TGTGCCTGGGAGAGGAAGGGGGCGGCCACGATATATGGCTACACCTTC. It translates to CAWERKGAATIYGYTF.